One and the same sample provided the 3 T cell receptor beta chains below, sequenced in a study of blood T cell repertoires in COVID-19 (dated by TCRdb to about 2020). Libraries came from the immunoSEQ multiplex PCR assay. In TCRdb, the immuneACCESS table is reduced to in-frame sequences with V and J assigned. These tables do not hold every clone; where another copy was compared, an unresolved V gene accounts for under half, and the others remain unexplained. The sample table contains roughly 240,000 clones; only one count was recorded for about 86% of them. The leading ten clones occupy about 3% of the sample. Input material: peripheral blood. These receptors originate from a woman in her 30s who had recovered from COVID-19.

The rearrangement links TRBV6-1 to TRBJ1-1; the D gene is possibly TRBD1 (5 bases). CDR1 is MNHNS and CDR2 is SASEGT in the germline V gene. The CDR3 extends over 14 amino acids. Trimming pared 3 bases from V and 5 bases from J, leaving 13 bases between. The CDR3 coding sequence is TGTGCCAGCAGTGATTGGGGTCGGGGGACTGAAGCTTTCTTT. Translated, it gives CASSDWGRGTEAFF.

The CDR3 DNA is TGTGCCTGGACTCGCCGAGGGGGGGAAATTTCGTATGGCTACACCTTC. Encoded protein: CAWTRRGGEISYGYTF. V is TRBV30 and J is TRBJ1-2; D may be TRBD1 (6 bases). Germline V gives CDR1 GTSNPN, CDR2 SVGIG (reference sequence). The CDR3 extends over 16 amino acids. Trimming removed 4 bases from V and 5 bases from J, with 23 bases in between.

The chain is built from TRBV29-1 and TRBJ2-7; D perhaps matches TRBD1 (5 bases). V lost 3 bases and J lost 2, with 8 bases in between. CDR1 and CDR2 (germline): SQVTM, ANQGSEA. The CDR3 spans 12 residues. The CDR3 bases are TGCAGCGTTGACGCAGGGACCTACGAGCAGTACTTC. Its translation: CSVDAGTYEQYF.